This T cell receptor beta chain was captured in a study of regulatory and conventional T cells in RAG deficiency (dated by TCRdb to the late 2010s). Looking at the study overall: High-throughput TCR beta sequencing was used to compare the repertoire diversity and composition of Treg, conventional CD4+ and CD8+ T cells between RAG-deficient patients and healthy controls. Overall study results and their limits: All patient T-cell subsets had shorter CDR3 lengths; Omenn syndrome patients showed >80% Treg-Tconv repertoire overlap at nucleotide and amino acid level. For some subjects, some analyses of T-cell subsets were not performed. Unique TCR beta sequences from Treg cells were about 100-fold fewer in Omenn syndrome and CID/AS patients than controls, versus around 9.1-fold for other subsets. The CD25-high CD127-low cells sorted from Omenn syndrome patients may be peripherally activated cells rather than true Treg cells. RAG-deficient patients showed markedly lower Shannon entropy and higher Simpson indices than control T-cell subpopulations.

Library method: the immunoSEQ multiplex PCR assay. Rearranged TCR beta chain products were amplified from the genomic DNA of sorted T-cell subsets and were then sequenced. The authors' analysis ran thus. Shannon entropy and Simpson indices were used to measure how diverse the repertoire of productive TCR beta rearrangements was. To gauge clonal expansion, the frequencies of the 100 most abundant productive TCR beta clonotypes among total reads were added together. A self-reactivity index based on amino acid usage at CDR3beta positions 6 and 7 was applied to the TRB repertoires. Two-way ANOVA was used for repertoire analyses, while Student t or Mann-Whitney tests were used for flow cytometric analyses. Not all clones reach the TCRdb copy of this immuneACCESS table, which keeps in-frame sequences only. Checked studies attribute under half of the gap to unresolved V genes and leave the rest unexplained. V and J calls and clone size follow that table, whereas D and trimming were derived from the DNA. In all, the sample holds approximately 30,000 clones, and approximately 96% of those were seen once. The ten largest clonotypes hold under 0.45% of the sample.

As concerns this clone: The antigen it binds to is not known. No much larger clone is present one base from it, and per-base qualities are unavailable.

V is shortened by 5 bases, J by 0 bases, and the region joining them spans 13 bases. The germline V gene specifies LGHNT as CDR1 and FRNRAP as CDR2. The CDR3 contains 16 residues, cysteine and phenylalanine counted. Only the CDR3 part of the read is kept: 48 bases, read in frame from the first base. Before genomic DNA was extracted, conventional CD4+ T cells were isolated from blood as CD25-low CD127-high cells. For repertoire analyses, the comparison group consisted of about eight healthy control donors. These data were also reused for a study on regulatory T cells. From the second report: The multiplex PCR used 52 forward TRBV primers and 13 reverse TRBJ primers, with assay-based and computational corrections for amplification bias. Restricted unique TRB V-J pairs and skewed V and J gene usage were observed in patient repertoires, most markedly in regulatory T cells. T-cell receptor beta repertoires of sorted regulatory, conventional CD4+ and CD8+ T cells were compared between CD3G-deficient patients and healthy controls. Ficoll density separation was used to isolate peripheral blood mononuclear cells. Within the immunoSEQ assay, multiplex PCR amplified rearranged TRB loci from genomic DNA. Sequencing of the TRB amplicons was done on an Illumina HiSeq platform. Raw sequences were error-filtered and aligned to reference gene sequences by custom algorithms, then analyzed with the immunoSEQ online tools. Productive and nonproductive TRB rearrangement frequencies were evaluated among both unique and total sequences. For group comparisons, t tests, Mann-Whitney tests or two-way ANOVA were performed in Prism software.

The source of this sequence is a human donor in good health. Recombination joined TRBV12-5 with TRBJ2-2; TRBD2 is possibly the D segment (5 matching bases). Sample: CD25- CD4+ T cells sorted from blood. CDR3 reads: CASGPQGRANTGELFF. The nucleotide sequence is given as TGTGCTAGTGGTCCCCAAGGGAGAGCGAACACCGGGGAGCTGTTTTTT.